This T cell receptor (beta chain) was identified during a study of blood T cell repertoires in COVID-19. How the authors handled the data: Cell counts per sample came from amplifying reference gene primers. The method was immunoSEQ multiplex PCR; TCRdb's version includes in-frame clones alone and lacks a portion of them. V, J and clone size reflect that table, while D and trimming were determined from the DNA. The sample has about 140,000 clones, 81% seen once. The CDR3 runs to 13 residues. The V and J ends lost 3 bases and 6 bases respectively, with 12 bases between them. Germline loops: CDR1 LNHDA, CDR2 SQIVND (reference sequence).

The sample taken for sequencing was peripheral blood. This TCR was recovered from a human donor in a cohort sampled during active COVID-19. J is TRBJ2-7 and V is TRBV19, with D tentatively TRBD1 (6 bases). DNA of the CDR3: TGTGCCAGTAGTATTCACAGGGAAGCCGAGCAGTACTTC. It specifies CASSIHREAEQYF.